Below are 8 T cell receptor beta chains sequenced from a single sample in a study of shared clonotypes between healthy human individuals. The repertoire was sequenced with immunoSEQ multiplex PCR; TCRdb's copy has only in-frame clones and lacks some. The sample consists of 2.3 million or so clones, 85% to 95% of them appearing once. Sample: naive CD4+ T cells from PBMCs. As for subset: CD45RA+ positively selected. These receptors were obtained from a man aged 18 to 29 in good health. Some clones in this sample may be carry-over from other donors' samples.

This clone is a singleton in its sample. The chain has TRBV5-1 and TRBJ2-1; 9 bases fit TRBD2. V lost 4 bases, J lost 2 bases, and 10 bases stayed unmatched. This CDR3 region has 17 residues. CDR1 is SGHRS and CDR2 is YFSETQ in the germline V gene. CDR3 amino acids: CASSQYSGSVPYNEQFF. The DNA of the CDR3 is TGCGCCAGCAGCCAATATAGCGGGAGTGTCCCCTACAATGAGCAGTTCTTC.

The chain combines TRBV4-3 with TRBJ2-3; D gene unclear. Trimming removed 1 base from V and 5 bases from J, with 10 bases in between. Germline-derived CDR1 and CDR2 are LGHNA and YSLEER. This CDR3 spans 14 amino acids. The DNA of the CDR3 is TGCGCCAGCAGCCAAGGGGTAGCAGAAGATACGCAGTATTTT. Translating gives CASSQGVAEDTQYF.

The J gene is TRBJ1-3, the V gene TRBV28; D may be TRBD1 (6 bases). This CDR3 region has 13 residues. Trimming took off 4 bases at V and 8 bases at J, with 12 bases between the two ends. From germline, CDR1 is MDHEN and CDR2 SYDVKM. For the CDR3, the DNA is TGTGCCAGCAGTTCACAGGGTTGGTACACCATATATTTT. Amino acids: CASSSQGWYTIYF.

The V and J genes are TRBV5-4 and TRBJ2-7, with D possibly TRBD2 on 6 matching bases. Trimming stripped 7 bases from V and 3 bases from J, with 17 bases between. Germline values: CDR1 SGHNT, CDR2 YYREEE (reference sequence). The CDR3 length is 14 residues. CDR3 bases: TGTGCCAGCTCTAAGGCGGGGCTCGACTACGAGCAGTACTTC. Translation: CASSKAGLDYEQYF. The variable domain in full, completed from reference TRBV5-4 and TRBJ2-7, reads ETGVTQSPTHLIKTRGQQVTLRCSSQSGHNTVSWYQQALGQGPQFIFQYYREEENGRGNFPPRFSGLQFPNYSSELNVNALELDDSALYLCASSKAGLDYEQYFGPGTRLTVT.

This chain uses TRBV13 with TRBJ2-3, with 7 nucleotides matching TRBD2. Germline-derived CDR1 and CDR2 are PRHDT and FYEKMQ (reference sequence). The CDR3 is 17 residues long. J lost 2 bases, V lost 5 bases, and 13 bases had no gene match. The CDR3 nucleotides read TGTGCCAGCAGCCCCGTTGGGGGGGAGGAGTTCACAGATACGCAGTATTTT. Its translation: CASSPVGGEEFTDTQYF.

The J gene is TRBJ2-3, the V gene TRBV19; D is undetermined. Per the germline V gene, CDR1 is LNHDA and CDR2 is SQIVND (reference sequence). CDR3 length: 14 residues. The V end was cut by 5 bases, the J end by 8 bases, with 17 bases between. The CDR3 DNA is TGTGCCAGTAGTGCCCGGGCCCCACCTGGTACGCAGTATTTT. It codes for CASSARAPPGTQYF. Based on the CDR3 plus reference TRBV19 and TRBJ2-3, the full variable domain is DGGITQSPKYLFRKEGQNVTLSCEQNLNHDAMYWYRQDPGQGLRLIYYSQIVNDFQKGDIAEGYSVSREKKESFPLTVTSAQKNPTAFYLCASSARAPPGTQYFGPGTRLTVL.

The chain employs TRBV25-1 and TRBJ2-1, with 7 bases that match TRBD2. The CDR3 has 16 amino acids. Germline V gene lookup returns CDR1 MGHDK and CDR2 SYGVNS. V lost 7 bases to trimming and J lost 2 bases; unmatched junction nucleotides: 11. As DNA, the CDR3 is TGTGCCAGCACTCCGTCGGGGGAGGGGACCTACAATGAGCAGTTCTTC. Translated, it gives CASTPSGEGTYNEQFF.

The CDR3 DNA is TGTGCCAGTAGTATGCTACCGGGACGGAACACAGATACGCAGTATTTT. Translated, it gives CASSMLPGRNTDTQYF. This chain connects TRBV19 to TRBJ2-3, with D perhaps TRBD1 or TRBD2 (5 bases each). The V end lost 3 bases, the J end lost 2 bases, and 15 bases lay between the germline ends. The germline CDR1 and CDR2 sequences are LNHDA and SQIVND (reference sequence). The CDR3 totals 16 residues.